These T cell receptor beta chains were read from a single sample in a study of identical twins. Each CDR3 protein gets one entry after TCRdb re-called the 5' RACE reads with MiXCR. Among some 710,000 distinct CDR3 sequences listed, roughly 6% were seen once. Sequencing used naive T cells sorted from blood. Receptor source: a man between 18 and 35 years old in good health. The CDR3 runs from the conserved cysteine through the conserved F or W. D genes are given only for firm matches. Clone size is not always given. Where it is, it says once, few, many or a class for expanded clones.

TGCAGCGCTGTAATACTCGGTCAAGGAGGCTACACCTTC,CSAVILGQGGYTF,TRBV29-1,TRBJ1-2,NA,few,13
TGTGCCAGCAGGGGACTAGCGGGAGGGCCTGGGGCCAACGTCCTGACTTTC,CASRGLAGGPGANVLTF,TRBV6-1,TRBJ2-6,TRBD2,many,17
TGCGCCAGCAGCCCCCCTATGGTCGGATCTTCCTACGAGCAGTACTTC,CASSPPMVGSSYEQYF,TRBV5-1,TRBJ2-7,NA,many,16
TGTGCCAGCAGCCCCATCCGGGAGGCAGGGAGGGGCGAAAAACTGTTTTTT,CASSPIREAGRGEKLFF,TRBV11-2,TRBJ1-4,NA,few,17
TGTGCCAGCAGCGCTGCTGGGGTTCGCGAGCAGTACTTC,CASSAAGVREQYF,TRBV9,TRBJ2-7,NA,many,13
TGTGCCTGGAGTCGGCGGGCTGGGGCCAACGTCCTGACTTTC,CAWSRRAGANVLTF,TRBV30,TRBJ2-6,NA,NA,14
TGCAGCGTTGACAGGGGGTTCTACAATGAGCAGTTCTTC,CSVDRGFYNEQFF,TRBV29-1,TRBJ2-1,TRBD1,many,13
TGCGCCAGCAGTCAATCTTCGGGGGGTGGCTACGAGCAGTACTTC,CASSQSSGGGYEQYF,TRBV23-1,TRBJ2-7,TRBD2,NA,15
TGTGCCAGCAGGGGAGTTGGGAGCGGTTTCACAGATACGCAGTATTTT,CASRGVGSGFTDTQYF,TRBV2,TRBJ2-3,NA,few,16
TGTGCCAGCAGTCCCCCGGGGGGTTTCGAGCAGTACTTC,CASSPPGGFEQYF,TRBV28,TRBJ2-7,TRBD2,NA,13
TGTGCCAGCAGTGACAGTTATAGCAATCAGCCCCAGCATTTT,CASSDSYSNQPQHF,TRBV12-3/TRBV12-4,TRBJ1-5,NA,many,14
TGTGCCAGCAGACAACAACAGGGGGGGGATGCGCAGTATTTT,CASRQQQGGDAQYF,TRBV28,TRBJ2-3,NA,once,14
TGCAGTGCCTTTACGATCGGGAGGCTGTTCTTC,CSAFTIGRLFF,TRBV20-1,TRBJ2-1,TRBD2,many,11
TGCGCCAGCAGCCAAGATACAGGACAGGGGAACACTGAAGCTTTCTTT,CASSQDTGQGNTEAFF,TRBV4-1,TRBJ1-1,TRBD1,few,16
TGCAGCGCGCTCCGGACAGGTGCCAATGAGCAGTTCTTC,CSALRTGANEQFF,TRBV29-1,TRBJ2-1,TRBD1,many,13
TGTGCCATCAACGGCGAAGACAATGAGCAGTTCTTC,CAINGEDNEQFF,TRBV10-3,TRBJ2-1,NA,NA,12
TGTGCCAGCAGCCCCCAGAGGGGGAGAGAGACCCAGTACTTC,CASSPQRGRETQYF,TRBV5-6,TRBJ2-5,NA,few,14
TGTGCCAGCAGTTACTCTCAGAAATACGAGCAGTACTTC,CASSYSQKYEQYF,TRBV6-5,TRBJ2-7,NA,many,13
TGTGCCAGCAGGCCACTAGCGGGAGTCTCCGAGCAGTTCTTC,CASRPLAGVSEQFF,TRBV28,TRBJ2-1,TRBD2,NA,14
TGTGCCAGCAGTTCTTATCCCGGGACATTGAACGAGCAGTGCTTC,CASSSYPGTLNEQCF,TRBV28,TRBJ2-7,NA,once,15
TGTGCCAGCGGGATCTCTAGCGGGAGCTCCTACGAGCAGTACTTC,CASGISSGSSYEQYF,TRBV28,TRBJ2-7,TRBD2,many,15
TGCGCCAGCAGGCGGACAGGGAGAGAGACCCAGTACTTC,CASRRTGRETQYF,TRBV5-1,TRBJ2-5,TRBD1,few,13
TGTGCCAGCAGTTTTGCCCAGGGGTATGGCGAGCAGTACTTC,CASSFAQGYGEQYF,TRBV27,TRBJ2-7,NA,many,14
TGCAGTGCTAGGCAAGGGGGGCCTAGCACTGAAGCTTTCTTT,CSARQGGPSTEAFF,TRBV20-1,TRBJ1-1,NA,many,14
TGTGCCAGCAGCCAAGATGGGGCCGGCGCCTTCTCTGGAAACACCATATATTTT,CASSQDGAGAFSGNTIYF,TRBV4-2,TRBJ1-3,NA,few,18
TGTGCCACCAGCAGAGCTGGGGGAGAGTACACCGGGGAGCTGTTTTTT,CATSRAGGEYTGELFF,TRBV15,TRBJ2-2,NA,many,16
TGTGCCACCAGCCAGTCATTCGGGACCCAGTACTTC,CATSQSFGTQYF,TRBV15,TRBJ2-5,NA,many,12
TGTGCCAGCAGTTACAGGGCCACCGGGGAGCTGTTTTTT,CASSYRATGELFF,TRBV28,TRBJ2-2,NA,many,13
TGTGCCAGCAGCGGGACTATCCTTAAGCAGTATTTT,CASSGTILKQYF,TRBV11-2,TRBJ2-3,TRBD2,NA,12
TGTGCCAGCAGCTTAGATGACTATGGCTACACCTTC,CASSLDDYGYTF,TRBV7-9,TRBJ1-2,NA,NA,12
TGCGCCAGCAGCCAAGTCAGTGGGGACGCCGGGGAGCTGTTTTTT,CASSQVSGDAGELFF,TRBV4-3,TRBJ2-2,NA,many,15
TGTGCCAGCTCACCCTTCCGGGCCAGGTCGAACGAGCAGTACTTC,CASSPFRARSNEQYF,TRBV18,TRBJ2-7,NA,few,15
TGCGCCAGCAGCTTGATGACTACCGATACGCAGTATTTT,CASSLMTTDTQYF,TRBV5-1,TRBJ2-3,NA,NA,13
TGCAGTGCCCACTTAGCGGGCAGCTCCTACAATGAGCAGTTCTTC,CSAHLAGSSYNEQFF,TRBV20-1,TRBJ2-1,TRBD2,many,15
TGTGCCAGCAGTGAATGGGGGCCGAACACTGAAGCTTTCTTT,CASSEWGPNTEAFF,TRBV6-1,TRBJ1-1,NA,few,14
TGTGCCACCAGCGCCCGAGACTCCGCTGAAGCTTTCTTT,CATSARDSAEAFF,TRBV15,TRBJ1-1,NA,many,13
TGTGCCAGCAGCTTTCGGGACTATCTACCCAGTGAGCAGTTCTTC,CASSFRDYLPSEQFF,TRBV7-8,TRBJ2-1,TRBD2,NA,15
TGCGCCAGCAGCTTGGGGACCCTAGCGCGGGCAGATACGCAGTATTTT,CASSLGTLARADTQYF,TRBV5-1,TRBJ2-3,NA,few,16